This TCR beta chain was recorded in a study of T cell responses to AZD1222 COVID-19 vaccine. Across the study: Analysis merged second doses at about 4 or about 12 weeks. Study findings and constraints: Among the donors, most were white British and more were female, and clonal diversity was possibly underestimated. The peak T cell response came first, and repertoires were sampled only after it. Spike-specific TCR breadth and depth went up after people got two AZD1222 doses.

Clones were read by immunoSEQ multiplex PCR, and TCRdb kept only the in-frame ones, dropping some. The sample lists more than 65,000 clones, 60% to 80% seen once, with 20% to 25% in the top ten. Regarding this clone: Its cognate antigen is unknown.

Sequencing was performed on peripheral blood, taken on day 0 of AZD1222 vaccination. This TCR was recovered from an adult in good health.

This CDR3 is CATTRDANEQYF. In DNA form, the CDR3 reads TGTGCCACCACTCGGGACGCCAACGAGCAGTACTTC. V gene TRBV6-6 combines with J gene TRBJ2-7; D is possibly TRBD1 or TRBD2 (5 bases each). Germline V gene lookup returns CDR1 MNHNY and CDR2 SVGAGI (reference sequence). The CDR3 consists of 12 residues. V lost 10 bases to trimming and J lost 5 bases, with 15 bases between them.